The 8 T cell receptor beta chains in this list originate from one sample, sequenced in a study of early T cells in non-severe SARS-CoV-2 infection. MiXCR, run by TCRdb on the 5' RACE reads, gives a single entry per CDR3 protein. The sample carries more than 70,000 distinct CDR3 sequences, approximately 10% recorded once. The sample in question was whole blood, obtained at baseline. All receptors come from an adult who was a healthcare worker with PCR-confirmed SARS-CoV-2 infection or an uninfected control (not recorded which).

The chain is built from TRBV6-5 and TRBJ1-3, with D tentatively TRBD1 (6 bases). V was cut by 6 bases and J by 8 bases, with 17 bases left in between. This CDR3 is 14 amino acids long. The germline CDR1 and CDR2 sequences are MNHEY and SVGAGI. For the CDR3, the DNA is TGTGCCAGCAGCCCCCGGGGGACAAGGCACACCATATATTTT. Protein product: CASSPRGTRHTIYF.

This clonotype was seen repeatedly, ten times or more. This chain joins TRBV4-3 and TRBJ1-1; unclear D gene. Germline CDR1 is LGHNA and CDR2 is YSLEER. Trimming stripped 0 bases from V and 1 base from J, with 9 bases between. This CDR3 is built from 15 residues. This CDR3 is CASSQESAGNTEAFF. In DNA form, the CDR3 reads TGCGCCAGCAGCCAAGAGTCCGCAGGGAACACTGAAGCTTTCTTT.

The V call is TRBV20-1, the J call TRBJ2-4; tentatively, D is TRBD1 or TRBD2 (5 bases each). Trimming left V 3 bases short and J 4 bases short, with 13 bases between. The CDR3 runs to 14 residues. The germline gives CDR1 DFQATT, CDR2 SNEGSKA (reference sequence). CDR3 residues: CSASLVGPKNIQYF. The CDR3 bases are TGCAGTGCTAGTCTGGTGGGACCTAAAAACATTCAGTACTTC.

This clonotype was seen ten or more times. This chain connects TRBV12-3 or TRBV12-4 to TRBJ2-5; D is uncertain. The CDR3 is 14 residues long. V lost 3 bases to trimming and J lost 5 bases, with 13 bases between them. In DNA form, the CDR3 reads TGTGCCAGCAGTTTTCAAGGGTTGTACGAGACCCAGTACTTC. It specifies CASSFQGLYETQYF.

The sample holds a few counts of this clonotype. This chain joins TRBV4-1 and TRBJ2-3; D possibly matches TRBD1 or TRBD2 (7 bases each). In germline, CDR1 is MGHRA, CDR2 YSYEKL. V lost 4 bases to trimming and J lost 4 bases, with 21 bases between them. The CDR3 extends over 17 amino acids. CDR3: CASSLSRGRGHADTQYF. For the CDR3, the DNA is TGCGCCAGCAGCCTCAGCCGGGGGAGGGGGCACGCAGATACGCAGTATTTT.

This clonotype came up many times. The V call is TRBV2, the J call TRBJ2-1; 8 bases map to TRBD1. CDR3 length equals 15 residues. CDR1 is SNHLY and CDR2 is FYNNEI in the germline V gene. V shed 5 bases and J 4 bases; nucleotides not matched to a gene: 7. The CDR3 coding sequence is TGTGCCAGCAGTTACGGGACAGGAGGGTACAATGAGCAGTTCTTC. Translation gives CASSYGTGGYNEQFF. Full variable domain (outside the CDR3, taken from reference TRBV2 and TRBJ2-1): EPEVTQTPSHQVTQMGQEVILRCVPISNHLYFYWYRQILGQKVEFLVSFYNNEISEKSEIFDDQFSVERPDGSNFTLKIRSTKLEDSAMYFCASSYGTGGYNEQFFGPGTRLTVL.

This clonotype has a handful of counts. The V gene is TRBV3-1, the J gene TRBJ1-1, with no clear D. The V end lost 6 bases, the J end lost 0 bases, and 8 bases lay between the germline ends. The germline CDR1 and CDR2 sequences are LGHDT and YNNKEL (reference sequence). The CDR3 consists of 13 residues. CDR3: CASSAFMNTEAFF. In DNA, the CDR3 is TGTGCCAGCAGTGCCTTCATGAACACTGAAGCTTTCTTT.

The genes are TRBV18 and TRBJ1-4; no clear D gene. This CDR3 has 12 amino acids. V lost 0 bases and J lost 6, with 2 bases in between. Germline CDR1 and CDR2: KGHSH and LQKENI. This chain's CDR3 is CASSPPDEKLFF. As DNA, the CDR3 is TGTGCCAGCTCACCACCCGATGAAAAACTGTTTTTT.